This T cell receptor beta chain emerged from a study of naive and memory T cell subsets. In germline, CDR1 is SGHTA, CDR2 FQGNSA. There are 15 residues in the CDR3. The J segment lost 0 bases and the V segment lost 7 bases, leaving 8 bases of the junction unmatched. An oligonucleotide containing a UMI was ligated to the 3' end of TCR cDNA. Four PCR rounds used nested alpha and beta constant region primers plus the SP2 primer. MiXCR was run by TCRdb on the 5' RACE reads, yielding one entry per CDR3 protein. The sample yields about 48,000 distinct CDR3 sequences, around 4.7% seen once. The clonotype originates from a female donor in good health. The chain combines TRBV7-2 with TRBJ2-7, with TRBD2 matching 8 bases. The CDR3, as DNA: TGTGCCAGCAACGGGGGGGCGGGAAACTCCTACGAGCAGTACTTC. Translated, it gives CASNGGAGNSYEQYF.